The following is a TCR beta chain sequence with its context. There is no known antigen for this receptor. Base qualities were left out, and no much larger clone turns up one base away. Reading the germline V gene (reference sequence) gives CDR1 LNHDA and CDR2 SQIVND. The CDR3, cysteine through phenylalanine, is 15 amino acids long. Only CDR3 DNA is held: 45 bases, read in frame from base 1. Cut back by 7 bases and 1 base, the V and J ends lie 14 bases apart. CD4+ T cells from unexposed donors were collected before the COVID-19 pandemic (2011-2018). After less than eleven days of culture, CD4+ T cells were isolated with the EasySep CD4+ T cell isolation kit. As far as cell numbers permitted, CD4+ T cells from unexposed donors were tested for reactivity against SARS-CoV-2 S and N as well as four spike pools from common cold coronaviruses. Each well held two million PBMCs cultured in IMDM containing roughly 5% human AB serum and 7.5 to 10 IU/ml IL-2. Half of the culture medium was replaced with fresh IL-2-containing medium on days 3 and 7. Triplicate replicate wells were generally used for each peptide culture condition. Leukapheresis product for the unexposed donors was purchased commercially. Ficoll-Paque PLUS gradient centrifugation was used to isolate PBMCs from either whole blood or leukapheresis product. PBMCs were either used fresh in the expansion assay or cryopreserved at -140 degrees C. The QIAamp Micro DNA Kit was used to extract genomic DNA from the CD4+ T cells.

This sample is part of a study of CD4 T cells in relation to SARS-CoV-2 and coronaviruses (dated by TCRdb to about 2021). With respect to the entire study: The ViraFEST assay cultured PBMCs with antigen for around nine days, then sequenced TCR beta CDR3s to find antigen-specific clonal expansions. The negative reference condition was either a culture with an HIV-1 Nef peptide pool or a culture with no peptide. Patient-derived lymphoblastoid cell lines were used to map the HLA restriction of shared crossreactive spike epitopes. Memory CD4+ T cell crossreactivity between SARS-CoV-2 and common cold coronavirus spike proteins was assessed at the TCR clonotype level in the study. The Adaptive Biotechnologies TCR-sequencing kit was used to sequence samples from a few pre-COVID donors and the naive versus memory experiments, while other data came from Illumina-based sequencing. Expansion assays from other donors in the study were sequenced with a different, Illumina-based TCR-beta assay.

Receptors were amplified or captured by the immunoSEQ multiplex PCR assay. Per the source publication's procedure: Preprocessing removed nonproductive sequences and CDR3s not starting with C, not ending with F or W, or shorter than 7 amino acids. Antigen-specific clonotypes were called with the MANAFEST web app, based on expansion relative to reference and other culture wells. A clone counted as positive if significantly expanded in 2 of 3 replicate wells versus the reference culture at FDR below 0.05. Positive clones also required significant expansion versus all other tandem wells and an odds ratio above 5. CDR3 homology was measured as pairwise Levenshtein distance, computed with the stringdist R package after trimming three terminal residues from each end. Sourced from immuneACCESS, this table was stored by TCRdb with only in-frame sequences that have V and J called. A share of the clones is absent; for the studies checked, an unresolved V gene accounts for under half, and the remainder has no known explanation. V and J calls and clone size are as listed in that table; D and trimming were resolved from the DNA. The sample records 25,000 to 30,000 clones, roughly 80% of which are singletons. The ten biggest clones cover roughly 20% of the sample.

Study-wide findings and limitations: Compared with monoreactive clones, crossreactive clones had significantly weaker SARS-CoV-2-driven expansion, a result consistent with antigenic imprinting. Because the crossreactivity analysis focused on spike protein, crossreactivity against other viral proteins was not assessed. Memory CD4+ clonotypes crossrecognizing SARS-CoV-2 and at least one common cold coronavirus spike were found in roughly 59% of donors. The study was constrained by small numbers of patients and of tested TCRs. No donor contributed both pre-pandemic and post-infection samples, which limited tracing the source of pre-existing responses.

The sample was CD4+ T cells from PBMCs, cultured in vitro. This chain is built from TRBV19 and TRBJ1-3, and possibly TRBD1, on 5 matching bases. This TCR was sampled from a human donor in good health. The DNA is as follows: TGTGCCAGTAAAGCCCGGGACGGATCTGGAAACACCATATATTTT. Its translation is CASKARDGSGNTIYF.